Below, 27 T cell receptor beta chains from the same sample are listed, as sequenced in a study of blood T cell repertoires in COVID-19. The repertoire was sequenced with immunoSEQ multiplex PCR; TCRdb's copy has only in-frame clones and lacks some. The sample yields 350,000 to 450,000 clones, 75% to 90% seen once. The specimen was PBMCs or T cells enriched from blood (not recorded which). These receptor sequences come from a woman between 45 and 65 years old who had recovered from COVID-19.

The rearrangement links TRBV29-1 to TRBJ1-2; tentatively, D is TRBD1 (5 bases). In germline, CDR1 is SQVTM, CDR2 ANQGSEA. The germline V and J ends were trimmed by 6 bases and 7 bases, with 18 bases remaining between them. This CDR3 has 13 amino acids. DNA for the CDR3: TGCAGCGTCGCCCTGGGACGGGGAGGTGGCTACACCTTC. The encoded protein is CSVALGRGGGYTF.

The chain links TRBV3-1 (or the pseudogene TRBV3-2) to TRBJ2-3, with TRBD2 as a possible D gene (5 bases). V lost 3 bases and J lost 0, with 10 bases in between. The CDR3 sequence is 15 residues long. Looked up from germline, CDR1 is LGHDT and CDR2 is YNNKEL (reference sequence). This CDR3 reads CASSHLGGSTDTQYF. CDR3 sequence (DNA): TGTGCCAGCAGCCATCTCGGCGGGAGCACAGATACGCAGTATTTT.

This clone was seen a few times. This chain connects TRBV11-2 to TRBJ1-2; D gene unclear. The CDR3 has 14 residues. Trimming removed 0 bases at V and 0 bases at J, with 5 bases between. Germline V gene data show CDR1 as SGHAT and CDR2 as FQNNGV. The CDR3 DNA reads as TGTGCCAGCAGCTTAGATGGAGCTAACTATGGCTACACCTTC. This gives the protein CASSLDGANYGYTF.

This rearrangement joins TRBV28 to TRBJ1-6; 7 bases are a match to TRBD1. This CDR3 has 15 residues. Looked up from germline, CDR1 is MDHEN and CDR2 is SYDVKM. The J segment lost 13 bases and the V segment lost 7 bases, leaving 16 bases of the junction unmatched. In nucleotides, the CDR3 is TGTGCCAGCAATAACCCGGGACAGACTTGGGCGCCCCTCCACTTT. This gives the protein CASNNPGQTWAPLHF.

The chain couples TRBV27 to TRBJ1-2; D unresolved. CDR1 is MNHEY and CDR2 is SMNVEV in the germline V gene (reference sequence). Trimming removed 3 bases from V and 0 bases from J, with 11 bases in between. The length of the CDR3 is 15 residues. The CDR3 bases are TGTGCCAGCAGTTTCCGGGCACTAGCTAACTATGGCTACACCTTC. Protein product: CASSFRALANYGYTF.

The V call is TRBV14, the J call TRBJ2-7, with D perhaps TRBD1 (6 bases). Per germline, CDR1 SGHDN and CDR2 FVKESK. This CDR3 is built from 16 residues. Trimming removed 0 bases from V and 6 bases from J, with 18 bases in between. The CDR3 loop is CASSQDLRAGAFEQYF. The CDR3 DNA sequence: TGTGCCAGCAGCCAAGACTTGAGGGCAGGGGCATTCGAGCAGTACTTC.

The chain employs TRBV11-2 and TRBJ2-7; D may be TRBD1 (6 bases). V was shortened by 3 bases and J by 0 bases, with 12 bases between the two germline ends. This CDR3 region has 15 residues. The germline V gene has CDR1 SGHAT and CDR2 FQNNGV. The CDR3 DNA reads TGTGCCAGCAGCTTTTATACAGGGAGCTCCTACGAGCAGTACTTC. This codes for CASSFYTGSSYEQYF.

This rearrangement joins TRBV5-1 to TRBJ2-2, with D perhaps TRBD2 (5 bases). Germline-derived CDR1 and CDR2 are SGHRS and YFSETQ. The ends were cut back, 4 bases at V and 3 bases at J, with 16 bases in the middle. This CDR3 region has 16 residues. The CDR3, as DNA: TGCGCCAGCAGCCTCCCTAGCCTCCTTGACACCGGGGAGCTGTTTTTT. Translated, it gives CASSLPSLLDTGELFF.

The chain has TRBV27 and TRBJ2-7; 11 bases match TRBD1. CDR1 and CDR2 from the germline V gene are MNHEY and SMNVEV (reference sequence). V shed 5 bases and J 4 bases; nucleotides not matched to a gene: 10. The CDR3 is 16 amino acids. The chain's CDR3 is CASSQRGTGGLYEQYF. DNA for the CDR3: TGTGCCAGCAGTCAAAGAGGGACAGGGGGGTTGTACGAGCAGTACTTC.

The chain links TRBV5-4 to TRBJ1-2; tentative D call: TRBD1 (5 bases). The germline V and J ends were trimmed by 0 bases and 11 bases, with 23 bases remaining between them. Germline V lookup: CDR1 SGHNT, CDR2 YYREEE (reference sequence). The CDR3 loop spans 16 amino acids. The CDR3 sequence: CASSLEGGARLVGYTF. DNA of the CDR3: TGTGCCAGCAGCTTGGAGGGTGGGGCCCGCCTCGTGGGATACACCTTC.

This chain uses TRBV20-1 with TRBJ2-5, with D possibly TRBD1 on 6 matching bases. V was shortened by 6 bases and J by 5 bases, with 10 bases between the two germline ends. The CDR3 runs 11 residues. Germline loops: CDR1 DFQATT, CDR2 SNEGSKA (reference sequence). CDR3 DNA sequence: TGCAGTGCCTTAAGGGGGGAGACCCAGTACTTC. Protein: CSALRGETQYF.

This rearrangement joins TRBV3-1 (or the pseudogene TRBV3-2) to TRBJ1-1; unclear D gene. CDR3 length: 14 residues. V was clipped by 1 base and J by 2 bases, with 8 bases between them. The germline CDR1 and CDR2 sequences are LGHDT and YNNKEL (reference sequence). CDR3 coding DNA: TGTGCCAGCAGCCAAGCCCGGGGAAACACTGAAGCTTTCTTT. Residues: CASSQARGNTEAFF.

This chain connects TRBV29-1 to TRBJ1-4; D unresolved. Germline lookup yields CDR1 SQVTM and CDR2 ANQGSEA. The CDR3 contains 12 residues. V was cut by 3 bases and J by 8 bases, with 10 bases left in between. The CDR3 protein is CSVDTAGEKLFF. The DNA of the CDR3 is TGCAGCGTTGATACCGCCGGGGAAAAACTGTTTTTT.

The J gene is TRBJ1-2, the V gene TRBV7-9; D perhaps matches TRBD1 (6 bases). The CDR3 consists of 14 residues. Trimming shortened V by 3 bases and J by 2 bases, and 10 bases separated the two germline ends. CDR1 is SEHNR and CDR2 is FQNEAQ in the germline V gene (reference sequence). The CDR3 sequence is CASSFLQGNYGYTF. The CDR3 DNA reads as TGTGCCAGCAGCTTTCTGCAGGGGAACTATGGCTACACCTTC.

A single count supports this clone. CDR3 sequence (DNA): TGTGCCAGCAGTGAGACGGCCGGGACAGGGGACTACTATGGCTACACCTTC. As protein: CASSETAGTGDYYGYTF. This sequence joins TRBV2 and TRBJ1-2; 10 bases map to TRBD1. CDR3 size: 17 residues. The germline CDR1 and CDR2 sequences are SNHLY and FYNNEI. Germline trimming cut 3 bases from V and 3 bases from J; bases unmatched to any gene: 10. Variable domain in full (rest from reference TRBV2 and TRBJ1-2): EPEVTQTPSHQVTQMGQEVILRCVPISNHLYFYWYRQILGQKVEFLVSFYNNEISEKSEIFDDQFSVERPDGSNFTLKIRSTKLEDSAMYFCASSETAGTGDYYGYTFGSGTRLTVV.

V usage is TRBV6-2 or TRBV6-3 and J usage is TRBJ1-1; D is perhaps TRBD1 (6 bases). Germline V gene data show CDR1 as MNHEY and CDR2 as SVGEGT. The V and J ends lost 5 bases and 1 base respectively, with 11 bases between them. The CDR3 covers 14 residues. The CDR3 reads CASSVTGWNTEAFF. CDR3 DNA sequence: TGTGCCAGCAGTGTAACAGGGTGGAACACTGAAGCTTTCTTT.

The chain uses TRBV6-2 or TRBV6-3 and TRBJ2-3; perhaps TRBD1 as D (5 bases). Trimming shortened V by 5 bases and J by 6 bases, and 15 bases separated the two germline ends. Per germline, CDR1 MNHEY and CDR2 SVGEGT. CDR3 size: 14 residues. CDR3 protein: CASSHSLGVDTQYF. Written as DNA, the CDR3 is TGTGCCAGCAGTCACAGCTTAGGGGTCGATACGCAGTATTTT.

The CDR3: CASSPTRQETQYF. DNA of the CDR3: TGTGCCAGCTCACCTACTAGGCAAGAGACCCAGTACTTC. The V gene is TRBV18, the J gene TRBJ2-5; tentatively, D is TRBD2 (5 bases). This CDR3 spans 13 amino acids. The germline V and J ends were trimmed by 3 bases and 2 bases, with 7 bases remaining between them. Germline lookup yields CDR1 KGHSH and CDR2 LQKENI. Complete variable domain (other parts from reference TRBV18 and TRBJ2-5): NAGVMQNPRHLVRRRGQEARLRCSPMKGHSHVYWYRQLPEEGLKFMVYLQKENIIDESGMPKERFSAEFPKEGPSILRIQQVVRGDSAAYFCASSPTRQETQYFGPGTRLLVL.

This chain joins TRBV5-6 and TRBJ2-7, with 8 bases identical to TRBD2. The CDR3 totals 14 residues. Germline assignment: CDR1 SGHDT and CDR2 YYEEEE. V shed 2 bases, J shed 2 bases, and the junction held 3 bases outside the gene matches. The CDR3 DNA sequence: TGTGCCAGCAGCTTCCCGGGACTAGCCTACGAGCAGTACTTC. It specifies CASSFPGLAYEQYF.

This chain connects TRBV12-3 or TRBV12-4 to TRBJ1-2; no definite D call. The CDR3 covers 13 residues. V was cut by 3 bases and J by 8 bases, with 13 bases left in between. The CDR3 DNA reads as TGTGCCAGCAGTTTCGAGGTCGCGGGCGGCTACACCTTC. As protein: CASSFEVAGGYTF.

The rearrangement links TRBV24-1 to TRBJ1-1; tentative D call: TRBD1 (5 bases). Trimming took 7 bases from V and 10 from J, leaving 15 bases between them. Germline V gene sequence: CDR1 KGHDR, CDR2 SFDVKD. The CDR3 totals 12 residues. CDR3 residues: CATSQGGNLAFF. The CDR3, as DNA: TGTGCCACCAGCCAGGGAGGAAACCTAGCTTTCTTT.

The chain recombines TRBV6-6 with TRBJ2-7; 9 positions match TRBD2. The J segment lost 4 bases and the V segment lost 6 bases, leaving 10 bases of the junction unmatched. CDR1 is MNHNY, CDR2 SVGAGI, per germline (reference sequence). This CDR3 region has 15 residues. CDR3 nucleotides: TGTGCCAGCAGCCCGGGCGGGAGGGTAGAGTACGAGCAGTACTTC. It translates to CASSPGGRVEYEQYF.

The rearrangement links TRBV9 to TRBJ2-2, with D maybe TRBD2 (5 bases). There are 19 residues in the CDR3. V lost 0 bases to trimming and J lost 0 bases, with 18 bases between them. Germline V gene data show CDR1 as SGDLS and CDR2 as YYNGEE. The CDR3 DNA sequence: TGTGCCAGCAGCGTAGAGCCCGGACTGCTCCTCTCGAACACCGGGGAGCTGTTTTTT. As protein: CASSVEPGLLLSNTGELFF. Drawing the rest from reference TRBV9 and TRBJ2-2, the complete variable domain is DSGVTQTPKHLITATGQRVTLRCSPRSGDLSVYWYQQSLDQGLQFLIQYYNGEERAKGNILERFSAQQFPDLHSELNLSSLELGDSALYFCASSVEPGLLLSNTGELFFGEGSRLTVL.

The chain recombines TRBV27 with TRBJ1-2; 9 nucleotides match TRBD1. V was clipped by 6 bases and J by 5 bases; unmatched bases: 7. The V gene's germline CDR1 is MNHEY and CDR2 SMNVEV (reference sequence). The length of the CDR3 is 14 residues. CDR3 nucleotide sequence: TGTGCCAGCAGACCCACAGGGGGCGGGTATGGCTACACCTTC. Protein sequence: CASRPTGGGYGYTF.

The chain is built from TRBV6-5 and TRBJ1-5; D not resolved. Germline CDR1 and CDR2: MNHEY and SVGAGI. The CDR3 length is 14 residues. Trimming stripped 6 bases from V and 5 bases from J, with 14 bases between. CDR3 protein: CASRPPGEDQPQHF. The CDR3 bases are TGTGCCAGCAGGCCCCCTGGGGAGGATCAGCCCCAGCATTTT.

This clone was seen only once. The V gene is TRBV5-1, the J gene TRBJ2-1; D is possibly TRBD1 (5 bases). The V and J ends lost 0 bases and 14 bases respectively, with 12 bases between them. Germline V gene lookup returns CDR1 SGHRS and CDR2 YFSETQ. The CDR3 is 12 amino acids. CDR3 nucleotides: TGCGCCAGCAGCTTGGAAGGGGCCCTGAAGTTCTTC. It codes for CASSLEGALKFF.

A single count supports this clone. The V call is TRBV19, the J call TRBJ2-7; 9 positions agree with TRBD2. The CDR3 runs 15 residues. V shed 10 bases and J 3 bases; nucleotides not matched to a gene: 13. Germline assignment: CDR1 LNHDA and CDR2 SQIVND (reference sequence). The DNA for the CDR3 is TGTGCCACCCAGAGAGAAGCGGGAGGTAACTACGAGCAGTACTTC. This codes for CATQREAGGNYEQYF.